Detailed here is one TCR beta chain. Its recognized antigen is unknown. Per-base quality was not reported, and no clone a single base away is much larger than it. Using the deep immunoSEQ assay, multiplex PCR amplified TCR CDR3 regions from genomic DNA. Extracted genomic DNA from each cell subset was spread evenly across all wells of several immunoSEQ 96-well plates, with each plate serving as a replicate. For sorted subsets, each replicate PCR was loaded with around 200 ng genomic DNA, equivalent to 25,000 to 30,000 T cell genomes. Purified libraries were quantified with a Qubit 3.0 fluorometer, sized on a Bioanalyzer 2100, and re-quantified with the KAPA Library Quantification kit. Each immunoSEQ 96-well plate was sequenced on its own single-read 150-cycle Illumina NextSeq 550 flow cell. Processing in the source paper ran as follows. The immunoSEQ output contained only junctional sequences without quality scores, so filtering could not match that applied to full-length reads. Sequences were annotated with PyIR, a Python wrapper for IgBLAST v1.9, using IMGT germline references to assign V/J genes and CDR3. Any read was removed if the V/J assignment was weak (E-value above 1e-6), the CDR3 was missing, or the read contained stop codons, out-of-frame junctions, or ambiguous translated residues. V3J clonotypes were defined as sequences sharing an identical inferred V gene, J gene, and CDR3 amino acid sequence. The percentage overlap between two repertoires was calculated by dividing the number of shared unique clonotypes by the size of the smaller repertoire. Repertoire richness was assessed with RTK rarefaction, the Chao1 estimator, and Recon v2.1 estimates of unobserved clonotypes. OLGA was used to compute generation probabilities for all TCRbeta clonotypes that the gDNA method yielded from a few donors. Sourced from immuneACCESS, this table was stored by TCRdb with only in-frame sequences that have V and J called. A share of the clones is absent; for the studies checked, an unresolved V gene accounts for under half, and the remainder has no known explanation. V, J and clone size are taken as reported in that table, and D and trimming were inferred from the DNA itself. The sample table contains fewer than 1.8 million clones; only one count was recorded for approximately 98.5% of them. In total, the top ten clones hold about 0.35% of the sample.

This specimen comes from a study of shared clonotypes between healthy human individuals (dated by TCRdb to between 2020 and 2021). Looking at the study overall: Two women and three men aged 18 to 49 years were included in the cohort. Leukapheresis yielded between about 0.85 and 9.5 billion PBMCs per donor. Per donor, three plates each were used for CD4 naive and CD4 memory, two for CD8 naive, and one for CD8 memory. To estimate repertoire size and how much clonotypes are shared between individuals, the study performed deep sequencing of blood TCR repertoires from five healthy adults. To increase sequencing depth and limit assay-specific biases, TCR repertoire library preparation and sequencing were carried out by different laboratories using diverse techniques. Overall study results and their limits: Incomplete sequencing was indicated by rarefaction of sorted-subset datasets, despite the large sequencing depth. Larger estimated clonotype richness was generally found for naive subsets than for memory subsets. Clonotypes shared by all four sorted-subset donors showed higher generation probabilities than non-shared clonotypes. The genetic and exposure-history diversity represented was limited by the small number of donors. Pairwise subsampling indicated that sequencing depth was expected to affect the degree of clonotype sharing among donors. Only blood was sampled, and tissue TCR repertoires likely differ from those in blood. About 5% of naive CD4, around 4% of naive CD8, about 2.5% of memory CD4, and approximately 0.4% of memory CD8 clonotypes were shared across several donors.

The donors were healthy, HIV-negative adults who had no recently reported acute infections or vaccinations. All donors were Caucasian adults living in Nashville, Tennessee, USA. CD4+ T cells were enriched through magnetic negative selection, after which naive cells were positively selected on CD45RA and the remaining negative fraction served as the memory subset. After blood collection by leukapheresis, PBMCs were isolated using Ficoll-Histopaque density gradient centrifugation and then cryopreserved in the vapor phase of liquid nitrogen. Analytical flow cytometry was used to check the purity and quantity of every magnetically sorted T cell population. Genomic DNA was isolated from every sorted fraction and measured by UV absorbance on a Nanodrop 2000c. Spanning cysteine to phenylalanine, the CDR3 consists of 15 amino acids. Only the CDR3 portion is preserved as DNA: 45 bases, with reading frame beginning at the first base. Taken from the germline V gene, the CDR1 and CDR2 loops are MNHEY and SVGAGI. At the junction V is shortened by 2 bases and J by 2 bases; bases outside the gene matches: 6.

The chain employs TRBV6-5 and TRBJ2-7; TRBD1 fits 7 bases in the junction. Sequencing was performed on naive CD4+ T cells sorted from blood. What this sample's cell subset or site label stands for: CD45RA+ positively selected. The sequence was collected from a young man in good health. The CDR3 region reads CASSYSQGVAYEQYF. The DNA sequence is given as TGTGCCAGCAGTTACAGTCAGGGGGTAGCCTACGAGCAGTACTTC.